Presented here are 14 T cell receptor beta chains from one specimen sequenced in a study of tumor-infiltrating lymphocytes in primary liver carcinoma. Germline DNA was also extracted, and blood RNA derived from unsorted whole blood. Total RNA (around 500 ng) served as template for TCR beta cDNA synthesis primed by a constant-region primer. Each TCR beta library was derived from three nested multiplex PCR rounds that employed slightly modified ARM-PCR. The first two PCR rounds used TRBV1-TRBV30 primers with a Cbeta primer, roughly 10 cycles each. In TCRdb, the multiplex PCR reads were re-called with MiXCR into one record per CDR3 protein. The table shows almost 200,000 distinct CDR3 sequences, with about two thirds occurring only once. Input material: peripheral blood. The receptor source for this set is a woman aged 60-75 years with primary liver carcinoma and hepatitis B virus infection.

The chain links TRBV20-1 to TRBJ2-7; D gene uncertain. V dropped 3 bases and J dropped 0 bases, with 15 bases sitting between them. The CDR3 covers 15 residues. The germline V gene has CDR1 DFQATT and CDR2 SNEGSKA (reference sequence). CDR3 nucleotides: TGCAGTGCTAGCTTCCCCGGGTCGGGCTCCTACGAGCAGTACTTC. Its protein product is CSASFPGSGSYEQYF.

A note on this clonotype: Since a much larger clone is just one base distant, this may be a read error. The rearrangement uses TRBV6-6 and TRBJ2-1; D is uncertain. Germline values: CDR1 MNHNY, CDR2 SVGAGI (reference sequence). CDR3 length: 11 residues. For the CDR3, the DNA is TGTACCAGCAGGTGGACCCTTGAGCAGTTCTTC. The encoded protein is CTSRWTLEQFF.

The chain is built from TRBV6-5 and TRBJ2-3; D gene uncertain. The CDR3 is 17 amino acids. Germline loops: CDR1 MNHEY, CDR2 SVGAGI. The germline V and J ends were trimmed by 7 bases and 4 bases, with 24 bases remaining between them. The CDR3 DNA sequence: TGTGCCAGCAATCGCCAAGGAAGCGCCGGGTGGGCAGATACGCAGTATTTT. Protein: CASNRQGSAGWADTQYF.

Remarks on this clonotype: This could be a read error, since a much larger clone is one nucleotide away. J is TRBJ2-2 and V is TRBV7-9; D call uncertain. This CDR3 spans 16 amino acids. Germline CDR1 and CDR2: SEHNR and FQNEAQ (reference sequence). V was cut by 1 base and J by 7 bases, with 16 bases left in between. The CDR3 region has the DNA TGTGCCAGCAGCTTAGGAAGGGCAGGACCTATCGGGGAGCTGTTTTTT. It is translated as CASSLGRAGPIGELFF. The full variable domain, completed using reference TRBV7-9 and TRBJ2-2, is DTGVSQNPRHKITKRGQNVTFRCDPISEHNRLYWYRQTLGQGPEFLTYFQNEAQLEKSRLLSDRFSAERPKGSFSTLEIQRTEQGDSAMYLCASSLGRAGPIGELFFGEGSRLTVL.

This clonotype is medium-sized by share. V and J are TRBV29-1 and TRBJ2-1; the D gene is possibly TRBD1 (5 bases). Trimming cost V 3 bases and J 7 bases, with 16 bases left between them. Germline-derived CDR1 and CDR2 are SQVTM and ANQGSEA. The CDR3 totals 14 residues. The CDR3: CSVDLEGRGNEQFF. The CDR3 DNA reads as TGCAGCGTTGACCTGGAAGGTAGGGGAAATGAGCAGTTCTTC.

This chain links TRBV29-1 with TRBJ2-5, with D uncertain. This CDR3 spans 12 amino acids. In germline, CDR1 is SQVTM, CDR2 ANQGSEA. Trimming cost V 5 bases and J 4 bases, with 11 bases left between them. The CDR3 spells CSVTMVGETQYF. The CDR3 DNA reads TGCAGCGTTACGATGGTGGGAGAGACCCAGTACTTC.

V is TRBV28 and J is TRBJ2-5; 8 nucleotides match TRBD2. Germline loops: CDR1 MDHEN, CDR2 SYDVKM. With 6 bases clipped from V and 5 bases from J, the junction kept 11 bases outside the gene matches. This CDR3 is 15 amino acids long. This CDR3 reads CASSAGGRQLETQYF. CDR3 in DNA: TGTGCCAGCAGCGCGGGAGGAAGGCAATTGGAGACCCAGTACTTC.

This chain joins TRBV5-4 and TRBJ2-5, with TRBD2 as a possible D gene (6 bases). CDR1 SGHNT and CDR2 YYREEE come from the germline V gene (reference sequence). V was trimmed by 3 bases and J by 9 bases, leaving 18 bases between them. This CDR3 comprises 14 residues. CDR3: CASSSGALGEAQYF. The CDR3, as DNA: TGTGCCAGCAGCTCCGGAGCCCTGGGGGAGGCCCAGTACTTC.

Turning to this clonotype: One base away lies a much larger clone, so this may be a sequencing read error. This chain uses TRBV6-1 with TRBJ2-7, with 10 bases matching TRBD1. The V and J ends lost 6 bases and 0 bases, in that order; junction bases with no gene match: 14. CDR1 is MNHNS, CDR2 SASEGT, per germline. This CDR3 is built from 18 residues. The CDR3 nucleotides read TGTGCCAGCAGGGCGGGTGTATGGGACAGGGGTCGCTCCTACGAGCAGTACTTC. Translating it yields CASRAGVWDRGRSYEQYF.

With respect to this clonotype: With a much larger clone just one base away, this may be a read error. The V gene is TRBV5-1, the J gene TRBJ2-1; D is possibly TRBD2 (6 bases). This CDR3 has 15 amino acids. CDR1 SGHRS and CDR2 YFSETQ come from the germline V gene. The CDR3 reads CACSLWRGRGDEQFF. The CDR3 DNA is TGCGCCTGCAGCTTGTGGCGGGGAAGAGGCGATGAGCAGTTCTTC. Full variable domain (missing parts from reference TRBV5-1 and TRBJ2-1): KAGVTQTPRYLIKTRGQQVTLSCSPISGHRSVSWYQQTPGQGLQFLFEYFSETQRNKGNFPGRFSGRQFSNSRSEMNVSTLELGDSALYLCACSLWRGRGDEQFFGPGTRLTVL.

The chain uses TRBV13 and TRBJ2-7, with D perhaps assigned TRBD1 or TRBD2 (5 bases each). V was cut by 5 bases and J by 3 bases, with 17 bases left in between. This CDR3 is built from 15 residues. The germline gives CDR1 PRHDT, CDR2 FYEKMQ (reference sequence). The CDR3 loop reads CASSKGTTPSYEQYF. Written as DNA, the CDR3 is TGTGCCAGCAGCAAAGGGACCACCCCCAGCTACGAGCAGTACTTC.

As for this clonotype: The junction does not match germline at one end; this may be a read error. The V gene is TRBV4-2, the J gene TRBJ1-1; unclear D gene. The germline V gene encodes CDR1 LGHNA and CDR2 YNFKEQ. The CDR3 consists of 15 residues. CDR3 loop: CASSQDRTVGTETFF. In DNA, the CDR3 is TGTGCCAGCAGCCAAGATCGTACGGTGGGCACTGAAACTTTCTTT.

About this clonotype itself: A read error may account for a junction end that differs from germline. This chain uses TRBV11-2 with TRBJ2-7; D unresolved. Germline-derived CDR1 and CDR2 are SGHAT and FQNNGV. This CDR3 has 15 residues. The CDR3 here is CASILTVGVSYERYF. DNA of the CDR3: TGTGCCAGCATCCTCACTGTCGGAGTATCCTACGAGCGGTACTTC.

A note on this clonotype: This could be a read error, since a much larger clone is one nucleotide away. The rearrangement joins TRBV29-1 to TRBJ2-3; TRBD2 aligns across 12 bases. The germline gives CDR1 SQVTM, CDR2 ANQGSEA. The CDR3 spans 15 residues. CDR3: CSVRGLAGVTDSQYF. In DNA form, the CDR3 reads TGCAGCGTTAGGGGACTAGCGGGTGTTACAGATTCGCAGTATTTT.